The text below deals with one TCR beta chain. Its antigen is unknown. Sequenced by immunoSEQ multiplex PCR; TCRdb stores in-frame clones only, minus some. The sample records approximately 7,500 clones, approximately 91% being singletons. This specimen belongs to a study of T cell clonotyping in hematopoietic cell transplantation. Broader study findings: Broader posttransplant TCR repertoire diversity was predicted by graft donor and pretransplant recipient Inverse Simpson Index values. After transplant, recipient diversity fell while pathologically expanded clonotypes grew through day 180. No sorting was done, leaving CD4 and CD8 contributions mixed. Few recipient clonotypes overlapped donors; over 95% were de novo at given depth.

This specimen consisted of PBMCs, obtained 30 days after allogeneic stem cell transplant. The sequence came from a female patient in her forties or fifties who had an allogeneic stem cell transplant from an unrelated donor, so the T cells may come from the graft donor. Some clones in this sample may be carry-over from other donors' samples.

Here the CDR3 reads CASSGPSYNEQFF. CDR3 sequence (DNA): TGTGCCAGCAGCGGACCATCCTACAATGAGCAGTTCTTC. This sequence joins TRBV2 and TRBJ2-1; D is uncertain. This CDR3 comprises 13 residues. The germline gives CDR1 SNHLY, CDR2 FYNNEI. The V and J ends lost 6 bases and 1 base respectively, with 7 bases between them.